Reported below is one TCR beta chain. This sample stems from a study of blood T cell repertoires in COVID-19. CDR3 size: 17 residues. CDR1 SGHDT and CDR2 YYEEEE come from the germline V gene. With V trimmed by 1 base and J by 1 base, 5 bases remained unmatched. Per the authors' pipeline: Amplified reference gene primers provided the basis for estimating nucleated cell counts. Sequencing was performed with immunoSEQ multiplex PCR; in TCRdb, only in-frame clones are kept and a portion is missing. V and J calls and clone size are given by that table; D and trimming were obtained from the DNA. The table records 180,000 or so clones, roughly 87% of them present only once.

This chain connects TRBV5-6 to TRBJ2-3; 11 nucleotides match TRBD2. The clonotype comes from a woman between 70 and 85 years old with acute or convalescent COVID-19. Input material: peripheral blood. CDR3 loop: CASSLLAGGSGTDTQYF. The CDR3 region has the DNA TGTGCCAGCAGCTTGCTAGCGGGGGGATCCGGCACAGATACGCAGTATTTT.